The clone carrying this T cell receptor (beta chain) came up many times. The antigen is undetermined. The sample belongs to a study of neurological immune-mediated disorders. TCRdb fed the 5' RACE reads into MiXCR, producing one record per CDR3 protein. The sample contains 50,000 to 75,000 distinct CDR3 sequences, around 4% of which appear only once. Trimming removed 8 bases at V and 8 bases at J, with 14 bases between. CDR1 and CDR2 from the germline V gene are MNHNS and SASEGT. This CDR3 has 12 amino acids. The study, taken as a whole, reports: No link was found between any clinical or MRI feature and the multiple sclerosis repertoire cluster. Private repertoires in all groups were suggested by the absence of shared CDR3 amino acid sequences among expanded clones across subjects.

Where libraries were unsorted, they were derived from 2 million PBMCs stored at -80 degrees C. This chain joins TRBV6-1 and TRBJ2-3; D perhaps matches TRBD2 (6 bases). Material for sequencing was PBMCs. This TCR derives from a man in his fifties with multiple sclerosis. CDR3 DNA sequence: TGTGCCAGCCACTATGGGGGGAGTACGCAGTATTTT. Its translation: CASHYGGSTQYF.